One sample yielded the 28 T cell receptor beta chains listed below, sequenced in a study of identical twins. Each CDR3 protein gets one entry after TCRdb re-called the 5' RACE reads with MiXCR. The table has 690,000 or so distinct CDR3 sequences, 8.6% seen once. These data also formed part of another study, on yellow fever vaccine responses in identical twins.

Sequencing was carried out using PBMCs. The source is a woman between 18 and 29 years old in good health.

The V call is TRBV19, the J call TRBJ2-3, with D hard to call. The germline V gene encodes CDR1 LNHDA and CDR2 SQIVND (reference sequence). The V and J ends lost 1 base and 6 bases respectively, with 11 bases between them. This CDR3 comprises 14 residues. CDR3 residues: CASSIAVFTDTQYF. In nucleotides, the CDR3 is TGTGCCAGTAGTATAGCCGTTTTTACGGATACGCAGTATTTT.

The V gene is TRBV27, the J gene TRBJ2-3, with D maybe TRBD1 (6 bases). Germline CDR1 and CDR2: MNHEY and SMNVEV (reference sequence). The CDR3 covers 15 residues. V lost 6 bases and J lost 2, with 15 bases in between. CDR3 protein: CASRAGAYSTDTQYF. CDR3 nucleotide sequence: TGTGCCAGCAGGGCAGGGGCCTATTCCACAGATACGCAGTATTTT.

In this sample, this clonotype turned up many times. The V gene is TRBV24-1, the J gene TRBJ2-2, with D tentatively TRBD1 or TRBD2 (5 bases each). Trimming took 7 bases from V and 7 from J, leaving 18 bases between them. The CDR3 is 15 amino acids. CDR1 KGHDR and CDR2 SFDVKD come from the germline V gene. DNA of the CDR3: TGTGCCACCAGAAACCGGGACGGAGCGGTCGGGGAGCTGTTTTTT. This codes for CATRNRDGAVGELFF.

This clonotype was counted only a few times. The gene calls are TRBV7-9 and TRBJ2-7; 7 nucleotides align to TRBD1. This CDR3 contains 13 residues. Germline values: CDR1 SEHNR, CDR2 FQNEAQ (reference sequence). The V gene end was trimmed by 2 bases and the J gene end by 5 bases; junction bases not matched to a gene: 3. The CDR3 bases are TGTGCCAGCAGCTTACGCCAGGGGGACGAGCAGTACTTC. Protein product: CASSLRQGDEQYF.

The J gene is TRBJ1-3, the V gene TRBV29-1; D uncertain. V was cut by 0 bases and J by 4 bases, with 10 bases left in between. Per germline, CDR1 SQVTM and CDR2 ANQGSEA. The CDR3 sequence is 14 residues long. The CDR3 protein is CSVEDLQQGNTIYF. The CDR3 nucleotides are TGCAGCGTTGAAGATCTTCAACAGGGAAACACCATATATTTT.

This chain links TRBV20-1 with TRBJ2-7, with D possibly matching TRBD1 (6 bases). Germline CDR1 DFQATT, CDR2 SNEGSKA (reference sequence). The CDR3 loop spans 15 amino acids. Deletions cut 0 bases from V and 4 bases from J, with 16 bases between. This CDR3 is CSARDRRGVLYEQYF. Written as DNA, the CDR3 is TGCAGTGCTAGAGATCGCAGGGGCGTACTATACGAGCAGTACTTC.

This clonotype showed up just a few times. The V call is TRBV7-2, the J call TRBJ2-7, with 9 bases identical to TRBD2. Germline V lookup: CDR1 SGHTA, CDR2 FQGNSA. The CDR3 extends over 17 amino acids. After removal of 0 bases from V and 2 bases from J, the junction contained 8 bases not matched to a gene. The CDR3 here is CASSLAAGGGNTYEQYF. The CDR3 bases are TGTGCCAGCAGCTTAGCGGCGGGAGGGGGAAATACCTACGAGCAGTACTTC.

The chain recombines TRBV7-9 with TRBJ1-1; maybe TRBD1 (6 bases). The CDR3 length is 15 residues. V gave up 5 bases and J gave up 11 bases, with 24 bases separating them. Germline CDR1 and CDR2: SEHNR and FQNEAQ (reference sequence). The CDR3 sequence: CASSAGSGAFFWAFF. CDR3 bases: TGTGCCAGCAGCGCCGGCTCAGGGGCTTTTTTTTGGGCTTTCTTT.

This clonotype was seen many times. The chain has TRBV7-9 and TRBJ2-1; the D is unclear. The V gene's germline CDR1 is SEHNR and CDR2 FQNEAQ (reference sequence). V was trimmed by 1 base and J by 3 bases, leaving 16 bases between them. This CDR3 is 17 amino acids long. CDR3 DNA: TGTGCCAGCAGCTTAGGGTTGGGTCTAGACGACTACAATGAGCAGTTCTTC. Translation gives CASSLGLGLDDYNEQFF.

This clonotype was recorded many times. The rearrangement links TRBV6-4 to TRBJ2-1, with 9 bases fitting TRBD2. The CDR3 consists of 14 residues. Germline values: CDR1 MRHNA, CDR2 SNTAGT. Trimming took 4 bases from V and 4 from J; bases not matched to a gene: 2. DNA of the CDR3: TGTGCCAGCAGTGCTAGCGGGGAGTACAATGAGCAGTTCTTC. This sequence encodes CASSASGEYNEQFF.

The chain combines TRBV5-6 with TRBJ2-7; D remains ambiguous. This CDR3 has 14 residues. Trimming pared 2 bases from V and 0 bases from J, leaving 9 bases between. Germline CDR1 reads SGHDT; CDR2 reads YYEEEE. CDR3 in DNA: TGTGCCAGCAGCTTAACACTGGACTCCTACGAGCAGTACTTC. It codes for CASSLTLDSYEQYF.

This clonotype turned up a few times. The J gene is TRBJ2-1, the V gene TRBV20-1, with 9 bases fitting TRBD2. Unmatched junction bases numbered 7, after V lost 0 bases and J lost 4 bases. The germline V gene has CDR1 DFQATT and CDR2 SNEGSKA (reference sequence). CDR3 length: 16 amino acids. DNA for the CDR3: TGCAGTGCTAGAGACGGGTCTAGCGGGGCGTACAATGAGCAGTTCTTC. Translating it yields CSARDGSSGAYNEQFF.

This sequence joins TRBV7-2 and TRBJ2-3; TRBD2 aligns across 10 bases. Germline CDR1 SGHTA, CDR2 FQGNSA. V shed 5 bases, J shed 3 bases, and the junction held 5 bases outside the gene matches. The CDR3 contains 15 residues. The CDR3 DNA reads TGTGCCAGCAGCGTCCTAGCGGGGGTAACAGATACGCAGTATTTT. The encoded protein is CASSVLAGVTDTQYF.

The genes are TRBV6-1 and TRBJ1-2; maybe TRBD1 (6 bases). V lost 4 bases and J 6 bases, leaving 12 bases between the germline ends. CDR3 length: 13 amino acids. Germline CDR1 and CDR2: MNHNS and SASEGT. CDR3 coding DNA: TGTGCCAGCAGTGTTGCAGGGGTGGATGGCTACACCTTC. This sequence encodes CASSVAGVDGYTF.

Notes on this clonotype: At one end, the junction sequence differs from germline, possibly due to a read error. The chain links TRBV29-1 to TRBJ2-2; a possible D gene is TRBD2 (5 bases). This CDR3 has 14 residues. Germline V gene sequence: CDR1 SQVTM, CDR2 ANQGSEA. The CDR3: CSVEAGNGAGELFF. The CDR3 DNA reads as TGCAGCGTGGAAGCCGGGAACGGGGCCGGGGAGCTGTTTTTT.

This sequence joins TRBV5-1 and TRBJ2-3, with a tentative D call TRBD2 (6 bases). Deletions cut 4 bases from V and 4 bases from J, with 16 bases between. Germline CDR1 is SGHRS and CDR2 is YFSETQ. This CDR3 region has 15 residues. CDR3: CASSSDGGAADTQYF. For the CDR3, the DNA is TGCGCCAGCAGCAGCGATGGCGGGGCCGCAGATACGCAGTATTTT.

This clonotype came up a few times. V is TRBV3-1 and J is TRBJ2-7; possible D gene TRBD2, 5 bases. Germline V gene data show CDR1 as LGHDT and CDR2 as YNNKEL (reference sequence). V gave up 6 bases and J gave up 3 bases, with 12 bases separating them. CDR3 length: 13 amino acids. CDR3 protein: CASRKDGDYEQYF. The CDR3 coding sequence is TGTGCCAGCAGGAAGGACGGGGACTACGAGCAGTACTTC.

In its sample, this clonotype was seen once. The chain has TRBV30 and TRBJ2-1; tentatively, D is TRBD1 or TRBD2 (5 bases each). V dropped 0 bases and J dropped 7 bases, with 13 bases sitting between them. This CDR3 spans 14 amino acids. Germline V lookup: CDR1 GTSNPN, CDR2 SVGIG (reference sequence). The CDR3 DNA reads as TGTGCCTGGAGTGTAATGGGGGATTGGAATGAGCAGTTCTTC. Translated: CAWSVMGDWNEQFF.

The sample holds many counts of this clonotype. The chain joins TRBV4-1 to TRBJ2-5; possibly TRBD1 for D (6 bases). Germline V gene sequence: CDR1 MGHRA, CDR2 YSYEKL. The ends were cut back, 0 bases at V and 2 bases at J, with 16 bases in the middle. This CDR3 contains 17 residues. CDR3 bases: TGCGCCAGCAGCCAAGAGCCCCAGGGGTGGGGACAAGAGACCCAGTACTTC. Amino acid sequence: CASSQEPQGWGQETQYF.

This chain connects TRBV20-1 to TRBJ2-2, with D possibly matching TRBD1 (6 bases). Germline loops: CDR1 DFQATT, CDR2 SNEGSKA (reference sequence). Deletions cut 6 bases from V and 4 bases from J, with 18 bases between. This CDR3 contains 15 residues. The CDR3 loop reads CSALGQTGVTGELFF. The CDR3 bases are TGCAGTGCCCTCGGACAGACAGGAGTCACCGGGGAGCTGTTTTTT.

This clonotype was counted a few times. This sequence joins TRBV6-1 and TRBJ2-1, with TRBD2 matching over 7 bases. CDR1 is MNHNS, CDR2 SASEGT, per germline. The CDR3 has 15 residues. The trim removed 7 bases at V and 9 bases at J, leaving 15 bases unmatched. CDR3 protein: CASTGLVGGMGEQFF. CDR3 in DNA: TGTGCCAGCACTGGACTAGTGGGGGGGATGGGTGAGCAGTTCTTC.

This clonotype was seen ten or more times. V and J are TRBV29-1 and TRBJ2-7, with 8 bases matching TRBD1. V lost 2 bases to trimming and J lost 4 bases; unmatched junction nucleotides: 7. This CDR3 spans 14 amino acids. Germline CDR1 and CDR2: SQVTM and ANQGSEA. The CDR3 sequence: CSVEIRDRPYEQYF. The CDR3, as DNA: TGCAGCGTTGAAATCCGGGACAGGCCTTACGAGCAGTACTTC.

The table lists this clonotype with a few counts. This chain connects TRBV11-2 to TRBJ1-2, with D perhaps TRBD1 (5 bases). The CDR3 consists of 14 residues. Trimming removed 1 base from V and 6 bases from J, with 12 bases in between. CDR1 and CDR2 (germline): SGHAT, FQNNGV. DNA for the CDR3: TGTGCCAGCAGCTTAGTCCGGGGGTTTGATGGCTACACCTTC. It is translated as CASSLVRGFDGYTF.

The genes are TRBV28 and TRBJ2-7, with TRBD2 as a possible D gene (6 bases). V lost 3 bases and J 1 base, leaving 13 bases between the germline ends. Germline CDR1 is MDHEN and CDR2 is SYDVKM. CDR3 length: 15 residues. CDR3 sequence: CASSFRGLSSYEQYF. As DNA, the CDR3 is TGTGCCAGCAGTTTCCGTGGACTATCATCCTACGAGCAGTACTTC.

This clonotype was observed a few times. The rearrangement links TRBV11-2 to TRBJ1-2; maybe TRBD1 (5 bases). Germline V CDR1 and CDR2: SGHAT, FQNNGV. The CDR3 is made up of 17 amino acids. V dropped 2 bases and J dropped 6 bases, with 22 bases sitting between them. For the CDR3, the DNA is TGTGCCAGCAGCTTATCTAGTTCGGGACCGCCTGGGGATGGCTACACCTTC. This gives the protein CASSLSSSGPPGDGYTF. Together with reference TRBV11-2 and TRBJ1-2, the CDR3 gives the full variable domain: EAGVAQSPRYKIIEKRQSVAFWCNPISGHATLYWYQQILGQGPKLLIQFQNNGVVDDSQLPKDRFSAERLKGVDSTLKIQPAKLEDSAVYLCASSLSSSGPPGDGYTFGSGTRLTVV.

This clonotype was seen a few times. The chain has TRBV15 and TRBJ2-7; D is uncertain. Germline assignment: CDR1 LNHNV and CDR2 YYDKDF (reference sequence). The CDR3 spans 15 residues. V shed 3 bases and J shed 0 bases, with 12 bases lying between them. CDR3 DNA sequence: TGTGCCACCAGCAGGAAACCTACCTACTCCTACGAGCAGTACTTC. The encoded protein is CATSRKPTYSYEQYF.

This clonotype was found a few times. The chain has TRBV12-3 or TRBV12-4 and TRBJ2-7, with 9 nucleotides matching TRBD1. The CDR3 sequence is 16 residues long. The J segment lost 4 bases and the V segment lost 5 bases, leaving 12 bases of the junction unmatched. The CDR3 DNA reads TGTGCCAGCAGTCCCTTAAGGGACAGGGCAGGGTACGAGCAGTACTTC. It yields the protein CASSPLRDRAGYEQYF.

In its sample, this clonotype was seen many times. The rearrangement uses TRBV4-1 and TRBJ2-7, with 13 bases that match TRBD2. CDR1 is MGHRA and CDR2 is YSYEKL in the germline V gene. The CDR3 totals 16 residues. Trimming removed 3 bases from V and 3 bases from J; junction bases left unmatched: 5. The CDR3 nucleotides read TGCGCCAGCAGCCAGATAGGGACTAGCGGGAACTACGAGCAGTACTTC. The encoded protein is CASSQIGTSGNYEQYF.